This T cell receptor beta chain comes out of a study of monozygotic twins with inflammatory bowel disease. Study findings and constraints: Results did not support any single strong IBD-associated signal or clonotype.

Notes on this clonotype: Its antigen is currently unknown.

The UMIs carried a 6-nucleotide sample barcode, and they were added by template switching. Reprocessing the 5' RACE reads, TCRdb reports a single entry for every CDR3 protein and omits DNA. This table lists a few hundred thousand distinct CDR3 sequences. Germline CDR1 and CDR2: SEHNR and FQNEAQ (reference sequence). CDR3 length: 15 residues. Sequencing was done on a sample of blood. The clonotype originates from a human donor with ulcerative colitis or Crohn's disease, or a healthy co-twin of an affected twin (not recorded which). The rearrangement uses TRBV7-9 and TRBJ2-3; the D call of TRBD1 rests on TCRdb alone, since no DNA is present to check it. The CDR3 protein is CASSGTGVSTDTQYF. The full variable domain, in which reference TRBV7-9 and TRBJ2-3 provide the parts outside the CDR3, is DTGVSQNPRHKITKRGQNVTFRCDPISEHNRLYWYRQTLGQGPEFLTYFQNEAQLEKSRLLSDRFSAERPKGSFSTLEIQRTEQGDSAMYLCASSGTGVSTDTQYFGPGTRLTVL.